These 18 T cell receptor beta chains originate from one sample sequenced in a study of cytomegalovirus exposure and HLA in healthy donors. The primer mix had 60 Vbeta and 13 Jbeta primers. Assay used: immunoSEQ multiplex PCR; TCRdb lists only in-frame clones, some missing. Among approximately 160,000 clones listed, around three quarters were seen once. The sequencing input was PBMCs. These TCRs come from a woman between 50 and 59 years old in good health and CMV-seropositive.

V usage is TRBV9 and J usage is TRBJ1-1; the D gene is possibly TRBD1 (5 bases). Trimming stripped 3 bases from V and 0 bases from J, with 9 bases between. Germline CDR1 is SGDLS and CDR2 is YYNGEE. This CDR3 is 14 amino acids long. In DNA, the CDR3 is TGTGCCAGCAGCGGGGACTTTTTGAACACTGAAGCTTTCTTT. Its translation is CASSGDFLNTEAFF.

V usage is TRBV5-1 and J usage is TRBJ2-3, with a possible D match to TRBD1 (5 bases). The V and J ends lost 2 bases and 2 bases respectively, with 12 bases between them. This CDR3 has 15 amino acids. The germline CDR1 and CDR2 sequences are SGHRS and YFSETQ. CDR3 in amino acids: CASSFVGPPTDTQYF. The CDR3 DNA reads TGCGCCAGCAGCTTTGTGGGGCCTCCCACAGATACGCAGTATTTT.

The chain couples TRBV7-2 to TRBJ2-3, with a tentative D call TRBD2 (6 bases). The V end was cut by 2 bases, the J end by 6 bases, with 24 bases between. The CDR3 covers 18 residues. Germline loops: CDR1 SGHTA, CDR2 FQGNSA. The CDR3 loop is CASSLFSAGTSTMDTQYF. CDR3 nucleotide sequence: TGTGCCAGCAGCTTATTTTCCGCGGGGACCTCAACAATGGATACGCAGTATTTT.

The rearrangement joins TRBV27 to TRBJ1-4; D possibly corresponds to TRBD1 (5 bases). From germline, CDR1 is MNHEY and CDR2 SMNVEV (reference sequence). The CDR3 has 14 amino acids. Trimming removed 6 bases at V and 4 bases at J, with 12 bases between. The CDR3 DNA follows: TGTGCCAGCAGCAAGGGGATAGGTAATGAAAAACTGTTTTTT. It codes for CASSKGIGNEKLFF.

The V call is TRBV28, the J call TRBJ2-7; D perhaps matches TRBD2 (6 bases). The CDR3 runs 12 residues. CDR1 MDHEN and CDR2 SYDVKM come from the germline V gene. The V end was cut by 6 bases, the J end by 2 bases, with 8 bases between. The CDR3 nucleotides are TGTGCCAGCAGCCCGGGGGCCTACGAGCAGTACTTC. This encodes CASSPGAYEQYF.

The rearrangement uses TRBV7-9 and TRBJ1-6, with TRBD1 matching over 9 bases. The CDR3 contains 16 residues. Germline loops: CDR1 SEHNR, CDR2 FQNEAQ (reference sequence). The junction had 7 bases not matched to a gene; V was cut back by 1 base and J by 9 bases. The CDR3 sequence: CASSLGAGQGVSPLHF. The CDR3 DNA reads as TGTGCCAGCAGCTTAGGGGCGGGACAGGGAGTTTCACCCCTCCACTTT.

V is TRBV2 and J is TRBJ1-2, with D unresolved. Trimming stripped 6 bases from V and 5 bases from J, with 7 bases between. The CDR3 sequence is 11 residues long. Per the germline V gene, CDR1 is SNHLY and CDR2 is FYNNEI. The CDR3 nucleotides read TGTGCCAGCAGGGCCGATTATGGCTACACCTTC. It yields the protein CASRADYGYTF.

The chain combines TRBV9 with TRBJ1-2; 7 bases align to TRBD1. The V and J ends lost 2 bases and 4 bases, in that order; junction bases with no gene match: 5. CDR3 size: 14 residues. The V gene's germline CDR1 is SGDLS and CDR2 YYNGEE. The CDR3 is CASSVTGASYGYTF. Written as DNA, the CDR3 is TGTGCCAGCAGCGTCACAGGGGCGAGCTATGGCTACACCTTC.

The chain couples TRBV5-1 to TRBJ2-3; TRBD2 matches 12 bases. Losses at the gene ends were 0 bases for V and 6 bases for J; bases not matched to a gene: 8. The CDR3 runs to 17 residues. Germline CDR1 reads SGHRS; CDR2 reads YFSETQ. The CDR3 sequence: CASSLGALAGGEDTQYF. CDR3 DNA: TGCGCCAGCAGCTTGGGAGCACTAGCGGGAGGAGAGGATACGCAGTATTTT.

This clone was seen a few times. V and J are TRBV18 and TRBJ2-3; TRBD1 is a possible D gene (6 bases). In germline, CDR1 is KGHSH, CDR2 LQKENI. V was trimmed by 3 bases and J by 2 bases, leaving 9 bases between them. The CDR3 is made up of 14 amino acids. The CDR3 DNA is TGTGCCAGCTCACCCGGGACATCCACAGATACGCAGTATTTT. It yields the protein CASSPGTSTDTQYF.

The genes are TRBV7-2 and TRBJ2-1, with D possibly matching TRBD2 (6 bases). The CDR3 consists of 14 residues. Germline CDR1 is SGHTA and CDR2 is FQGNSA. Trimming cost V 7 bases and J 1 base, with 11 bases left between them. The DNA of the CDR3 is TGTGCCAGCAAGCTGCGGGGATCCTACAATGAGCAGTTCTTC. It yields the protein CASKLRGSYNEQFF.

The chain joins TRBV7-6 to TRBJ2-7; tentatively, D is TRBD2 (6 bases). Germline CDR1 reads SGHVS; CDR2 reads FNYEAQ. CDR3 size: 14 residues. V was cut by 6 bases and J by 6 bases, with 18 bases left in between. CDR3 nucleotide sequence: TGTGCCAGCAGAAGGGACTCCATGGCGGGCGAGCAGTACTTC. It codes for CASRRDSMAGEQYF. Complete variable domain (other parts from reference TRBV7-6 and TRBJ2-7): GAGVSQSPRYKVTKRGQDVALRCDPISGHVSLYWYRQALGQGPEFLTYFNYEAQQDKSGLPNDRFSAERPEGSISTLTIQRTEQRDSAMYRCASRRDSMAGEQYFGPGTRLTVT.

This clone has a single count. The CDR3 protein is CASSLETAYGYTF. CDR3 sequence (DNA): TGTGCCAGCAGCTTAGAGACAGCCTATGGCTACACCTTC. The chain carries TRBV7-9 and TRBJ1-2, with D possibly matching TRBD1 (5 bases). Trimming pared 1 base from V and 4 bases from J, leaving 7 bases between. The CDR3 loop spans 13 amino acids. The germline V gene has CDR1 SEHNR and CDR2 FQNEAQ (reference sequence).

The CDR3: CASSPPGDSEAFF. The CDR3 coding sequence is TGTGCCAGCAGCCCACCCGGGGACAGTGAAGCTTTCTTT. The rearrangement links TRBV11-2 to TRBJ1-1, with 7 bases that match TRBD1. After removal of 5 bases from V and 7 bases from J, the junction contained 7 bases not matched to a gene. This CDR3 is 13 amino acids long. CDR1 is SGHAT, CDR2 FQNNGV, per germline.

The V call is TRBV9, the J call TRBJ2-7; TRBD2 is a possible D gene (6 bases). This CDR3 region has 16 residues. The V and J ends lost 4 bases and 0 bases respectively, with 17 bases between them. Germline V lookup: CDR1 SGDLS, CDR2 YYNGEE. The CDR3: CASSPGGSANSYEQYF. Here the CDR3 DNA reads TGTGCCAGCAGCCCCGGAGGGTCGGCTAACTCCTACGAGCAGTACTTC.

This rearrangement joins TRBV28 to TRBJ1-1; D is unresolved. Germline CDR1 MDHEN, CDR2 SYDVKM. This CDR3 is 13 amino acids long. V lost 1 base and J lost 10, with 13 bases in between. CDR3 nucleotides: TGTGCCAGCAGTTTATCGGTCGGGGAACCAGCTTTCTTT. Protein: CASSLSVGEPAFF. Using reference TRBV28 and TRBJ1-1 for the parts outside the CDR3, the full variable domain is DVKVTQSSRYLVKRTGEKVFLECVQDMDHENMFWYRQDPGLGLRLIYFSYDVKMKEKGDIPEGYSVSREKKERFSLILESASTNQTSMYLCASSLSVGEPAFFGQGTRLTVV.

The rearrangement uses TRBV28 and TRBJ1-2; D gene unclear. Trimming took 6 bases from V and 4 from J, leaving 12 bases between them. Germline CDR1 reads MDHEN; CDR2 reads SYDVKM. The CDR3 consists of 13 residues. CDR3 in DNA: TGTGCCAGCAGACCACCCATTAGCTATGGCTACACCTTC. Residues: CASRPPISYGYTF.

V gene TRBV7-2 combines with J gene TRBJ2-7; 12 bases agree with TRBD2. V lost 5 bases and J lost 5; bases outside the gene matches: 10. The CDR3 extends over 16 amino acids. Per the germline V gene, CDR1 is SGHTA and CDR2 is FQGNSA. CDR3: CASSPRLAGATHEQYF. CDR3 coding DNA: TGTGCCAGCAGCCCAAGACTAGCGGGAGCGACCCACGAGCAGTACTTC.